This entry lists 13 T cell receptor beta chains sequenced from one sample in a study of blood T cell repertoires in COVID-19 (dated by TCRdb to 2018 to 2021). Libraries came from the immunoSEQ multiplex PCR assay. In its TCRdb copy, this immuneACCESS table keeps in-frame sequences only and misses some clones. Where compared with another copy, unresolved V genes explain less than half of these, and the others have no known cause. Across this sample there are about 330,000 clones, with about 87% seen only once. 5% of the sample goes to the ten largest clones. Sample: PBMCs or T cells enriched from blood (not recorded which). These receptors were obtained from a man aged 30-40 years who had recovered from COVID-19.

This chain uses TRBV6-2 or TRBV6-3 with TRBJ1-5; 8 bases map to TRBD1. The V segment lost 2 bases and the J segment 5 bases; nucleotides outside the gene matches: 5. The CDR3 spans 15 residues. Germline V gives CDR1 MNHEY, CDR2 SVGEGT. The CDR3 nucleotides are TGTGCCAGCAGTTACAACGACAGGGGAGATCAGCCCCAGCATTTT. Its protein product is CASSYNDRGDQPQHF.

The chain uses TRBV12-3 or TRBV12-4 and TRBJ1-3, with D tentatively TRBD1 (5 bases). The V gene lost 5 bases and the J gene lost 4 bases, with 9 bases spanning the gap. The CDR3 extends over 13 amino acids. CDR3 sequence: CASSQGSGNTIYF. The CDR3 region has the DNA TGTGCCAGCAGTCAGGGCTCCGGAAACACCATATATTTT.

The rearrangement links TRBV19 to TRBJ1-2; no firm D call. This CDR3 is built from 12 residues. CDR1 is LNHDA, CDR2 SQIVND, per germline (reference sequence). V was clipped by 5 bases and J by 2 bases, with 6 bases between them. In nucleotides, the CDR3 is TGTGCCAGTAGTTGGGAGAACTATGGCTACACCTTC. Translation gives CASSWENYGYTF.

This clone was picked up a small number of times. The chain uses TRBV12-3 or TRBV12-4 and TRBJ1-1, with 8 bases that match TRBD1. V lost 6 bases to trimming and J lost 4 bases; unmatched junction nucleotides: 4. This CDR3 has 13 residues. CDR3 sequence (DNA): TGTGCCAGCAGGTTTACAGGGGGCACTGAAGCTTTCTTT. It encodes CASRFTGGTEAFF.

The chain combines TRBV28 with TRBJ2-2; 8 nucleotides line up with TRBD1. The CDR3 runs 16 residues. V lost 5 bases to trimming and J lost 4 bases; unmatched junction nucleotides: 9. Germline V CDR1 and CDR2: MDHEN, SYDVKM. CDR3: CASSIWTGLSTGELFF. CDR3 in DNA: TGTGCCAGCAGTATTTGGACAGGGTTGAGCACCGGGGAGCTGTTTTTT. Full variable domain (rest looked up from reference TRBV28 and TRBJ2-2): DVKVTQSSRYLVKRTGEKVFLECVQDMDHENMFWYRQDPGLGLRLIYFSYDVKMKEKGDIPEGYSVSREKKERFSLILESASTNQTSMYLCASSIWTGLSTGELFFGEGSRLTVL.

The J gene is TRBJ1-5, the V gene TRBV6-1; 7 nucleotides agree with TRBD1. Germline CDR1 is MNHNS and CDR2 is SASEGT. This CDR3 is built from 13 residues. Losses at the gene ends were 3 bases for V and 5 bases for J; bases not matched to a gene: 1. CDR3 region: CASSDRGDQPQHF. In DNA, the CDR3 is TGTGCCAGCAGTGACAGGGGGGATCAGCCCCAGCATTTT.

The rearrangement links TRBV3-1 (or the pseudogene TRBV3-2) to TRBJ2-5; D unclear. This CDR3 contains 12 residues. Trimming took 3 bases from V and 4 from J, leaving 6 bases between them. CDR1 LGHDT and CDR2 YNNKEL come from the germline V gene (reference sequence). CDR3 coding DNA: TGTGCCAGCAGCCAGGCAATAGAGACCCAGTACTTC. This sequence encodes CASSQAIETQYF.

This rearrangement joins TRBV15 to TRBJ2-7; the D gene is possibly TRBD2 (7 bases). CDR1 LNHNV and CDR2 YYDKDF come from the germline V gene (reference sequence). Trimming cost V 1 base and J 3 bases, with 13 bases left between them. The CDR3 runs to 15 residues. The CDR3 spells CATSRGGGAVYEQYF. Here the CDR3 DNA reads TGTGCCACCAGCAGAGGTGGGGGGGCCGTCTACGAGCAGTACTTC. Full variable domain (missing parts from reference TRBV15 and TRBJ2-7): DAMVIQNPRYQVTQFGKPVTLSCSQTLNHNVMYWYQQKSSQAPKLLFHYYDKDFNNEADTPDNFQSRRPNTSFCFLDIRSPGLGDTAMYLCATSRGGGAVYEQYFGPGTRLTVT.

This clone showed up just once. The rearrangement joins TRBV2 to TRBJ2-7, with TRBD1 matching over 8 bases. Germline CDR1 and CDR2: SNHLY and FYNNEI. The V segment lost 6 bases and the J segment 1 base; nucleotides outside the gene matches: 2. The CDR3 sequence is 13 residues long. The CDR3: CASRGQESYEQYF. The CDR3, as DNA: TGTGCCAGCAGGGGACAGGAGTCCTACGAGCAGTACTTC.

V and J are TRBV19 and TRBJ1-4, with D hard to call. This CDR3 is 13 amino acids long. Germline V gives CDR1 LNHDA, CDR2 SQIVND (reference sequence). With 4 bases removed from V and 4 bases from J, the gap between germline ends came to 7 bases. The CDR3, as DNA: TGTGCCAGTAGTAGCGGGTTTAATGAAAAACTGTTTTTT. Translating it yields CASSSGFNEKLFF.

The chain combines TRBV4-1 with TRBJ2-3; possible D gene TRBD2, 5 bases. Germline loops: CDR1 MGHRA, CDR2 YSYEKL. The V end lost 1 base, the J end lost 0 bases, and 8 bases lay between the germline ends. CDR3 length: 15 residues. CDR3 coding DNA: TGCGCCAGCAGCCAAGTTCAGCGGAGCACAGATACGCAGTATTTT. Its translation: CASSQVQRSTDTQYF.

To note about this clone: The same CDR3 arises from other DNA sequences in this sample as well. CDR3 region: CASSLGTGTDTQYF. The CDR3 DNA sequence: TGCGCCAGCAGCTTGGGGACAGGCACAGATACGCAGTATTTT. The rearrangement joins TRBV5-1 to TRBJ2-3; D possibly corresponds to TRBD1 (6 bases). Germline loops: CDR1 SGHRS, CDR2 YFSETQ. V was shortened by 0 bases and J by 1 base, with 6 bases between the two germline ends. The CDR3 extends over 14 amino acids.

V is TRBV11-2 and J is TRBJ1-1, with 7 bases identical to TRBD1. The CDR3 sequence is 15 residues long. Looked up from germline, CDR1 is SGHAT and CDR2 is FQNNGV. Trimming took 6 bases from V and 5 from J; bases not matched to a gene: 12. The CDR3 DNA follows: TGTGCCAGCAGTCTTTCCCGGACAGGTAGGACTGAAGCTTTCTTT. Its translation is CASSLSRTGRTEAFF.